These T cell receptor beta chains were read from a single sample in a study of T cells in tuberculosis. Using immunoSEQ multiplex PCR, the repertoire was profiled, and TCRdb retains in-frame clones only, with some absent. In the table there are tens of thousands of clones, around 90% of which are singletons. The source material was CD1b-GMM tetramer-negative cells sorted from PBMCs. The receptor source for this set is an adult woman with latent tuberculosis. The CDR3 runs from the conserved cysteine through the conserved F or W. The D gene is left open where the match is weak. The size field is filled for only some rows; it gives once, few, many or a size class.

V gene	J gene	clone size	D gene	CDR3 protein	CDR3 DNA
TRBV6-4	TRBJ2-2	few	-	CASSDSGTTGELFF	TGTGCCAGCAGTGACTCGGGGACTACCGGGGAGCTGTTTTTT
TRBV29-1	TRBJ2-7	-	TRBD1	CSAGDRGYEQYF	TGCAGCGCTGGGGACAGGGGCTACGAGCAGTACTTC
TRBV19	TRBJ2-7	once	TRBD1	CASSLDGTGGKSYEQYF	TGTGCCAGTAGTTTAGACGGGACAGGGGGTAAATCCTACGAGCAGTACTTC
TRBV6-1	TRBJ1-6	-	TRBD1	CASSPGQNSPLHF	TGTGCCAGCAGCCCGGGACAGAATTCACCCCTCCACTTT
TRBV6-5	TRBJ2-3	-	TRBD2	CASRGGLAGTDTQYF	TGTGCCAGCAGGGGTGGACTAGCGGGAACAGATACGCAGTATTTT
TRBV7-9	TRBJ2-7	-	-	CASSLEGMLSEQYF	TGTGCCAGCAGCTTAGAGGGGATGCTGAGCGAGCAGTACTTC
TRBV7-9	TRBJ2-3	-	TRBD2	CASTLKLGAGSLSTDTQYF	TGTGCCAGCACCCTAAAACTGGGAGCGGGGAGCCTTAGCACAGATACGCAGTATTTT
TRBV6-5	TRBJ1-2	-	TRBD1	CASSSTGDRGYTF	TGTGCCAGCAGTTCGACAGGGGATAGAGGCTACACCTTC
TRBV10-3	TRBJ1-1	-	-	CAISRGTGGVTEAFF	TGTGCCATCAGTAGGGGGACGGGAGGAGTGACTGAAGCTTTCTTT
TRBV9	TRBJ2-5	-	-	CASSVSGGAETQYF	TGTGCCAGCAGCGTAAGTGGGGGGGCAGAGACCCAGTACTTC
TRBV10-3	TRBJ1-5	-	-	CAISERGPPGPQHF	TGTGCCATCAGTGAGAGAGGGCCTCCGGGGCCCCAGCATTTT
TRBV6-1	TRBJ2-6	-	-	CASSELGGGANVLTF	TGTGCCAGCAGTGAACTCGGAGGTGGGGCCAACGTCCTGACTTTC
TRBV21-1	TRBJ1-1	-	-	CASSGGQEAFF	TGTGCCAGCAGCGGGGGACAGGAAGCTTTCTTT
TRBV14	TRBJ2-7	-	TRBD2	CASSPWGGRSYEQYF	TGTGCCAGCAGCCCCTGGGGGGGTCGATCCTACGAGCAGTACTTC
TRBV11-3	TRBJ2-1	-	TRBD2	CASSLRGTSAYNEQFF	TGTGCCAGCAGCCTCCGTGGGACTAGCGCCTACAATGAGCAGTTCTTC
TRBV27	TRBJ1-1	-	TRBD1	CASSSLDRVNTEAFF	TGTGCCAGCAGTTCGCTGGACAGGGTGAACACTGAAGCTTTCTTT
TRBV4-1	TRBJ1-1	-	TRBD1	CASSPGDRSERNTEAFF	TGCGCCAGCAGCCCCGGGGACAGATCAGAGAGGAACACTGAAGCTTTCTTT
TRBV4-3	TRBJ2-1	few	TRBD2	CASSPGTSGYNEQFF	TGCGCCAGCAGCCCCGGGACTAGCGGCTACAATGAGCAGTTCTTC
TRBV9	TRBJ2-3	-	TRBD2	CASSVAGASGGIDTQYF	TGTGCCAGCAGCGTAGCCGGGGCTAGCGGGGGGATAGATACGCAGTATTTT
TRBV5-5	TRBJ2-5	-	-	CASSRTAQETQYF	TGTGCCAGCAGCCGGACAGCCCAAGAGACCCAGTACTTC
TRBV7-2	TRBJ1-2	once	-	CASELYGYTF	TGTGCCAGCGAGCTGTATGGCTACACCTTC
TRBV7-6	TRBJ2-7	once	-	CASSLGSSVYEQYF	TGTGCCAGCAGCTTAGGATCTAGCGTCTACGAGCAGTACTTC
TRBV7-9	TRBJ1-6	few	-	CASSLVRAEDSPLHF	TGTGCCAGCAGCTTAGTGAGGGCTGAAGATTCACCCCTCCACTTT
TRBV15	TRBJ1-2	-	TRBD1	CATSSGQATGYGYTF	TGTGCCACCAGCAGCGGACAGGCTACAGGCTATGGCTACACCTTC
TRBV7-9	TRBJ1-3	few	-	CASSLVGDSGNTIYF	TGTGCCAGCAGCTTAGTCGGAGACTCTGGAAACACCATATATTTT
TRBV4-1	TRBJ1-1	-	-	CASSQGLRAFF	TGCGCCAGCAGCCAGGGCCTAAGGGCTTTCTTT